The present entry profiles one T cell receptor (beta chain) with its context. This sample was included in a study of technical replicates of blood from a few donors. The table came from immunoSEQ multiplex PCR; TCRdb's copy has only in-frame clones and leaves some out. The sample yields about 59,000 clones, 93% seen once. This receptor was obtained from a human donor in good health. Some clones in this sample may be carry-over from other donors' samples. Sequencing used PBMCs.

The CDR3 is CASSKDLVGGWYEQYF. DNA for the CDR3: TGTGCCAGCAGCAAAGATCTAGTAGGGGGCTGGTACGAGCAGTACTTC. V gene TRBV21-1 combines with J gene TRBJ2-7; the listed D gene, TRBD1, was not tested against the DNA. TRBV21-1 represents a pseudogene. CDR3 size: 16 residues.